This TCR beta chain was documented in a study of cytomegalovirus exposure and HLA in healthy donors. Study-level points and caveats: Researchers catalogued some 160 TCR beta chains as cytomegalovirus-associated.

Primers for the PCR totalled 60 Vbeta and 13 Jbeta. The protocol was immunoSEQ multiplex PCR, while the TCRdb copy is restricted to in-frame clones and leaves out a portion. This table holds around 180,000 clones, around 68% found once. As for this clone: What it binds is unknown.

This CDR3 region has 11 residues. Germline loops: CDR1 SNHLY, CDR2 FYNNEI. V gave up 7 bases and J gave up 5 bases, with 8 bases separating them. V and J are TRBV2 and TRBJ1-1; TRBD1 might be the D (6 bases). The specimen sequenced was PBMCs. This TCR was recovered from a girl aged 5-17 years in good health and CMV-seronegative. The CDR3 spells CASIQGTEAFF. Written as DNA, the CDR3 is TGTGCCAGCATACAGGGAACTGAAGCTTTCTTT.